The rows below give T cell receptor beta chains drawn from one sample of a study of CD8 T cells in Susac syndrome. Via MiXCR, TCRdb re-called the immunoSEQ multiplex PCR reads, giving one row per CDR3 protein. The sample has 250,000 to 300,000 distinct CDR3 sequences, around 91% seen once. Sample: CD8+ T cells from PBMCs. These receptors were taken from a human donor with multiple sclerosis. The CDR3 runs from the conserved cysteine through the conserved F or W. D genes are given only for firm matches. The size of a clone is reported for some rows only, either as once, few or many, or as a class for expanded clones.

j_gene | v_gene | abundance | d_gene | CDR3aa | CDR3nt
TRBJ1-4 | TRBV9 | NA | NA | CASSVDLNEKLFF | TGTGCCAGCAGCGTAGATCTTAATGAAAAACTGTTTTTT
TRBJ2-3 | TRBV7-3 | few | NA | CATRGPPADSSTDTQYF | TGTGCCACAAGGGGCCCCCCAGCGGATTCAAGCACAGATACGCAGTATTTT
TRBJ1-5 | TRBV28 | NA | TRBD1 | CASRPQGAGQPQHF | TGTGCCAGCAGGCCGCAGGGGGCTGGACAGCCCCAGCATTTT
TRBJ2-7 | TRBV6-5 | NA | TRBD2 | CASSYQAGDYEQYF | TGTGCCAGCAGTTACCAGGCGGGGGACTACGAGCAGTACTTC
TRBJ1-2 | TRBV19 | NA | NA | CASSTTLRGVYGYTF | TGTGCCAGTAGTACAACACTCCGTGGGGTGTATGGCTACACCTTC
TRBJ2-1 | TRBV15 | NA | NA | CATSTLWGDYNEQFF | TGTGCCACCAGCACACTTTGGGGGGATTACAATGAGCAGTTCTTC
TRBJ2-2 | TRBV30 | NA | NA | CAWSGTGELFF | TGTGCCTGGAGTGGAACCGGGGAGCTGTTTTTT
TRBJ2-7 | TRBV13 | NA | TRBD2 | CASSPGTSGLYEQYF | TGTGCCAGCAGCCCCGGGACTAGCGGTCTCTACGAGCAGTACTTC
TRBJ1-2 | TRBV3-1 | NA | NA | CASSQAGPYGYTF | TGTGCCAGCAGCCAGGCAGGACCCTATGGCTACACCTTC
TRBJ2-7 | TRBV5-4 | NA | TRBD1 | CASSVSGTVSYEQYF | TGTGCCAGCAGCGTCTCCGGGACAGTCTCCTACGAGCAGTACTTC
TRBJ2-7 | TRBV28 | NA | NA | CASSSPRTDYSYEQYF | TGTGCCAGCAGTTCCCCCAGGACGGACTACTCCTACGAGCAGTACTTC
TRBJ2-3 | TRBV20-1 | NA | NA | CSAAWDTQYF | TGCAGTGCTGCGTGGGATACGCAGTATTTT
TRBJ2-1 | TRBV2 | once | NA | CASRAGKGRNEQFF | TGTGCCAGCCGCGCTGGGAAGGGGCGCAATGAGCAGTTCTTC
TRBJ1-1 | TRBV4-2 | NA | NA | CASSHSTTEAFF | TGTGCCAGCAGCCACAGTACCACTGAAGCTTTCTTT
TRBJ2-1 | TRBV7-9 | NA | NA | CASCRTDDSYNEQFF | TGTGCCAGCTGCCGGACAGACGATTCCTACAATGAGCAGTTCTTC
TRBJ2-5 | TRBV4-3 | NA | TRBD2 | CASSQDGLAGEQETQYF | TGCGCCAGCAGCCAAGACGGACTAGCGGGGGAGCAAGAGACCCAGTACTTC
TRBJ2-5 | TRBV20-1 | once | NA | CSAREGAARETQYF | TGCAGTGCTAGAGAGGGGGCAGCCAGAGAGACCCAGTACTTC
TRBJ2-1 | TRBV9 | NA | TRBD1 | CASSSRTGPGDNEQFF | TGTGCCAGCAGCTCACGGACAGGGCCGGGGGACAATGAGCAGTTCTTC
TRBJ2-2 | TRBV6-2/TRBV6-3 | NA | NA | CASSFGGFGELFF | TGTGCCAGCAGTTTCGGGGGTTTCGGGGAGCTGTTTTTT
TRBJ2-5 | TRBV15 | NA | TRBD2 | CATSRDSGGAETQYF | TGTGCCACCAGCAGAGACAGCGGGGGAGCGGAGACCCAGTACTTC
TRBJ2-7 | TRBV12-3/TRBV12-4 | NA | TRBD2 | CASSYTAGGGAGQYF | TGTGCCAGCAGTTATACCGCCGGCGGGGGGGCCGGGCAGTACTTC
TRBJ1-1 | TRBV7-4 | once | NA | CASSLGQEYMNTEAFF | TGTGCCAGCAGCTTAGGGCAGGAATACATGAACACTGAAGCTTTCTTT
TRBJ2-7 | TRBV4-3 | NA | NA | CASSQAWGSSYEQYF | TGCGCCAGCAGCCAAGCCTGGGGATCCTCCTACGAGCAGTACTTC
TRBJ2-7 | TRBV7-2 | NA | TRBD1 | CASSFRQGGEQYF | TGTGCCAGCAGCTTTAGACAGGGCGGCGAGCAGTACTTC
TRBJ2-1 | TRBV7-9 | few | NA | CASWKVGNEQFF | TGTGCCAGCTGGAAGGTGGGCAATGAGCAGTTCTTC
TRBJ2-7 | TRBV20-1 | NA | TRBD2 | CSARTLAGGEQYF | TGCAGTGCCCGGACACTAGCGGGAGGCGAGCAGTACTTC
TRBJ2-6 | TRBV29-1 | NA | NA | CSVEGADSISGANALTF | TGCAGCGTTGAAGGGGCGGACAGTATCTCTGGGGCCAACGCCCTGACTTTC
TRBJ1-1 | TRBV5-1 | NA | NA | CASSTGQPNTEAFF | TGCGCCAGCAGCACAGGACAGCCGAACACTGAAGCTTTCTTT
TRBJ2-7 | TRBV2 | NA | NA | CASSGALTYEQYF | TGTGCCAGCAGTGGTGCTTTAACCTACGAGCAGTACTTC
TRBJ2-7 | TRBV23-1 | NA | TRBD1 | CASSHRQGESSYEQYF | TGCGCCAGCAGCCATAGACAGGGGGAGAGCTCCTACGAGCAGTACTTC
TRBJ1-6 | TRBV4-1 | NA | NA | CASSQVQQTGSPLHF | TGCGCCAGCAGCCAAGTCCAACAAACGGGTTCACCCCTCCACTTT
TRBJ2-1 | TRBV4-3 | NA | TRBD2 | CASSHAPLAGGPGDEQFF | TGCGCCAGCAGCCACGCACCACTAGCGGGGGGGCCCGGGGATGAGCAGTTCTTC
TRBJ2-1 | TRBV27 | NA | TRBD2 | CASSFQAGVYNEQFF | TGTGCCAGCAGTTTCCAAGCGGGAGTCTACAATGAGCAGTTCTTC
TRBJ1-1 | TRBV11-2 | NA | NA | CASSSDSFTEAFF | TGTGCCAGCAGCTCGGACAGCTTCACTGAAGCTTTCTTT
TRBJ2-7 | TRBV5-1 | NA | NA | CASSLAPSYEQYF | TGTGCCAGCAGCTTGGCCCCCTCCTACGAGCAGTACTTC
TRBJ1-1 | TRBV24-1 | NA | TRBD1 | CAIRGQGNTEAFF | TGTGCCATCAGGGGGCAGGGGAACACTGAAGCTTTCTTT
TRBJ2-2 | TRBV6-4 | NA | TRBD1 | CASSTGARTGELFF | TGTGCCAGCAGCACAGGGGCAAGGACCGGGGAGCTGTTTTTT